This section outlines one T cell receptor (beta chain) sequence together with its context. Its target is unknown. The table came from immunoSEQ multiplex PCR; TCRdb's copy has only in-frame clones and leaves some out. This sample carries a few million clones, around 94% of them seen once, and the ten largest clones take roughly 0.14%. V was cut by 1 base and J by 4 bases, with 13 bases left in between. Germline CDR1 reads GTSNPN; CDR2 reads SVGIG (reference sequence). CDR3 length: 14 amino acids. This sample was taken from a study of shared clonotypes between healthy human individuals. Notes on the study in general: The study generally estimated greater richness for naive than memory subsets. Blood was the only sampled material, and tissue repertoires likely differ.

Donors, without exception, were Caucasian adults residing in Nashville, Tennessee. Division of CD4+ cells produced a CD45RA+ naive subset and a CD45RA-negative memory subset. The rearrangement links TRBV30 to TRBJ1-2; D remains ambiguous. The sequenced sample was naive CD4+ T cells sorted from blood. Described subset: CD45RA+ positively selected. This TCR derives from a man aged 18 to 29 in good health. As DNA, the CDR3 is TGTGCCTGGAGTGCAGCACTCCAACCCTATGGCTACACCTTC. This codes for CAWSAALQPYGYTF.